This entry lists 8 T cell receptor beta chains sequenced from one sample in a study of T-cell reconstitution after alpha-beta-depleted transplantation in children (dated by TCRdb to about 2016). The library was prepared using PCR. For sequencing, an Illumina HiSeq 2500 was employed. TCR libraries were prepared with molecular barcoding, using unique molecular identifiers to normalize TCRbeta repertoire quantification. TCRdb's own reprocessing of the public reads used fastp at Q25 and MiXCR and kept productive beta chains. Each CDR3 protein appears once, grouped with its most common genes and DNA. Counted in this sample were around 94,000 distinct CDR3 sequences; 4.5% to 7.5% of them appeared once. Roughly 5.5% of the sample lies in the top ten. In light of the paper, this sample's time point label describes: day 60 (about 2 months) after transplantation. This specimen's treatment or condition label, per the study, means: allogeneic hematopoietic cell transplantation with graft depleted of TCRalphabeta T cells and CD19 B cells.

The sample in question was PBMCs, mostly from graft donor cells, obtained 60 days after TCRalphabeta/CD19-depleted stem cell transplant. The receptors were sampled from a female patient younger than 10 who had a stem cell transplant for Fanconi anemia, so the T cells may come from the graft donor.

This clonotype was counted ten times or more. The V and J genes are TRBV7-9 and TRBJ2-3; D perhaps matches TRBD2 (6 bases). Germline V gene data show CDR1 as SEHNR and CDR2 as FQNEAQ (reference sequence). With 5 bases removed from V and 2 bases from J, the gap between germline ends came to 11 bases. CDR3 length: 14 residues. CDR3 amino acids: CASSRLVNTDTQYF. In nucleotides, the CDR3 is TGTGCCAGCAGCCGACTAGTAAACACAGATACGCAGTATTTT.

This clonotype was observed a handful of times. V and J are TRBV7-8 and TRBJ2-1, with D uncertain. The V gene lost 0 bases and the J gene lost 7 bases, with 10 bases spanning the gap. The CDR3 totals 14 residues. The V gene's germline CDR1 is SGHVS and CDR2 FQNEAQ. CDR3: CASSLARVLNEQFF. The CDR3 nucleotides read TGTGCCAGCAGCTTAGCGCGTGTCCTTAATGAGCAGTTCTTC.

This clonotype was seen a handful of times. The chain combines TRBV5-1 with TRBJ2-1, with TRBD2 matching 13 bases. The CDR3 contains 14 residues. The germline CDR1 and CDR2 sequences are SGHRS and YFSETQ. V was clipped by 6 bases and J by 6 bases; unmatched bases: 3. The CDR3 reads CASNGLAGVNEQFF. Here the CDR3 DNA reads TGCGCCAGCAATGGACTAGCGGGAGTCAATGAGCAGTTCTTC.

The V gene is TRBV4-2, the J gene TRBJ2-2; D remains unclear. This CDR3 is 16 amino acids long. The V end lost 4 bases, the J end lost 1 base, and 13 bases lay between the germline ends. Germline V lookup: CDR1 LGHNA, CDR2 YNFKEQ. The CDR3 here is CASSRIWTVNTGELFF. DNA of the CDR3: TGTGCCAGCAGCCGCATATGGACGGTGAACACCGGGGAGCTGTTTTTT.

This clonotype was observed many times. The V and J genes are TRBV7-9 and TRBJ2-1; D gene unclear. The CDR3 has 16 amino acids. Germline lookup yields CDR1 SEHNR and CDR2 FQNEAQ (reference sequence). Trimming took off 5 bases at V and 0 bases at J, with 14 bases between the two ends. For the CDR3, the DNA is TGTGCCAGCAGCCCGCGATATCGCAGCTCCTACAATGAGCAGTTCTTC. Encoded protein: CASSPRYRSSYNEQFF.

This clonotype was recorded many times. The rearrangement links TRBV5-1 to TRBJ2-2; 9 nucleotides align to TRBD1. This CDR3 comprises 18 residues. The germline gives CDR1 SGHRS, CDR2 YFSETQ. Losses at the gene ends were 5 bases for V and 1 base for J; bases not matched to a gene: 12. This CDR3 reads CASRGRVTGQGNTGELFF. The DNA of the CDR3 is TGCGCCAGCAGAGGGCGCGTTACGGGACAGGGGAACACCGGGGAGCTGTTTTTT.

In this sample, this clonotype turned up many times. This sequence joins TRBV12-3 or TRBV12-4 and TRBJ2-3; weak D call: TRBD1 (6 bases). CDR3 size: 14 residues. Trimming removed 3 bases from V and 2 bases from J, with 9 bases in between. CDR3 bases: TGTGCCAGCAGTTTCCGACAGGCCACAGATACGCAGTATTTT. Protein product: CASSFRQATDTQYF.

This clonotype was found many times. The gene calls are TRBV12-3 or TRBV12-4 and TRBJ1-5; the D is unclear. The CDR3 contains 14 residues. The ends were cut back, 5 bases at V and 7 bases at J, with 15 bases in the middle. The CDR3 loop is CASSPQVTGQPQHF. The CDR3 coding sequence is TGTGCCAGCAGTCCCCAGGTGACGGGGCAGCCCCAGCATTTT.